The 5 T cell receptor beta chains below come from one sample, sequenced in a study of blood T cell repertoires in COVID-19. Repertoires were generated with immunoSEQ multiplex PCR, while TCRdb's copy carries only in-frame clones and drops some. The table lists about 140,000 clones, roughly 88% of them singletons. Sequenced: peripheral blood. The receptors were sampled from a man between 60 and 70 years old with active or convalescent COVID-19.

This chain uses TRBV27 with TRBJ1-1; D is ambiguous. The CDR3 runs to 15 residues. V lost 4 bases and J 3 bases, leaving 15 bases between the germline ends. Germline CDR1 MNHEY, CDR2 SMNVEV (reference sequence). The CDR3 protein is CASSSLRESYTEAFF. The DNA of the CDR3 is TGTGCCAGCAGTTCTTTGAGGGAGTCGTACACTGAAGCTTTCTTT.

The CDR3 DNA reads TGTGCCAGTAGTATAGACGGACTAGCAGCCCGACGTAGGCAGTTCTTC. It is translated as CASSIDGLAARRRQFF. The chain has TRBV19 and TRBJ2-1; TRBD2 matches 8 bases. The CDR3 runs 16 residues. With V trimmed by 0 bases and J by 12 bases, 13 bases remained unmatched. Germline V gene lookup returns CDR1 LNHDA and CDR2 SQIVND (reference sequence).

The chain uses TRBV5-6 and TRBJ2-2; 9 bases map to TRBD1. The V segment lost 4 bases and the J segment 5 bases; nucleotides outside the gene matches: 9. CDR1 and CDR2 from the germline V gene are SGHDT and YYEEEE. CDR3 length: 16 amino acids. The CDR3 is CASSTRDRELTGELFF. Here the CDR3 DNA reads TGTGCCAGCAGCACGCGGGACAGGGAGCTTACCGGGGAGCTGTTTTTT.

This clone was detected only a few times. This chain links TRBV6-4 with TRBJ2-6; D ambiguous. The CDR3 has 17 amino acids. Trimming removed 2 bases at V and 0 bases at J, with 11 bases between. The germline gives CDR1 MRHNA, CDR2 SNTAGT. CDR3 sequence reads: CASSDVRLNSGANVLTF. The CDR3 DNA reads TGTGCCAGCAGTGACGTCAGACTGAACTCTGGGGCCAACGTCCTGACTTTC.

The chain uses TRBV6-2 or TRBV6-3 and TRBJ2-1; TRBD2 matches at 10 bases. The CDR3 length is 15 residues. Germline assignment: CDR1 MNHEY and CDR2 SVGEGT. J was trimmed by 5 bases and V by 5 bases; bases with no gene match: 6. This chain's CDR3 is CASSQGLAEHNEQFF. The CDR3 DNA reads as TGTGCCAGCAGTCAAGGACTAGCGGAACACAATGAGCAGTTCTTC.